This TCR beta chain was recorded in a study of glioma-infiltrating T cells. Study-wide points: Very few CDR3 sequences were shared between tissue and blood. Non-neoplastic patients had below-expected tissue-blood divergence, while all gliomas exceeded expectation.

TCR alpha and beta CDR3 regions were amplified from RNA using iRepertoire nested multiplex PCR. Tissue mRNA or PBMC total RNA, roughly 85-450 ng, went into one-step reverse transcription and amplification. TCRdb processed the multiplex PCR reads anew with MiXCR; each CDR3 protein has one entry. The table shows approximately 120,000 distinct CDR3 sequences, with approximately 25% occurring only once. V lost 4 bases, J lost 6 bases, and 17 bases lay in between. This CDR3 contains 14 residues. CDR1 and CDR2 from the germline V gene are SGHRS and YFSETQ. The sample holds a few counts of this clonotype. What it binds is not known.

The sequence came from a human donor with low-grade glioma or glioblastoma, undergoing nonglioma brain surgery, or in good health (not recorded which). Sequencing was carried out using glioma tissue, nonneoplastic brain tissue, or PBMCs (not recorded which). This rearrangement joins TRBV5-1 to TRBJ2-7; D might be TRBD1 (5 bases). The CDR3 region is CASSASSDSSEQYF. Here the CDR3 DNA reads TGCGCCAGCAGCGCCTCCTCTGACAGCTCCGAGCAGTACTTC.